Below are 8 T cell receptor beta chains sequenced from a single sample in a study of shared clonotypes between healthy human individuals (dated by TCRdb to 2019 to 2021). Libraries were constructed by the immunoSEQ multiplex PCR assay. TCRdb holds this immuneACCESS table with in-frame rearrangements only. Some clones are missing; in checked studies, unresolved V genes explain under half, and the rest has no known cause. This sample is represented by 2 million to 2.5 million clones; roughly 94% of them were singletons. Of the sample, around 0.13% falls within the top ten clones. Sequencing was carried out using naive CD4+ T cells sorted from blood. Sample cell subset or site, as interpreted from the label and publication: CD45RA+ positively selected. The receptors were sampled from a man younger than 30 in good health.

The chain employs TRBV2 and TRBJ2-7; D is unclear. This CDR3 contains 13 residues. The V end was cut by 5 bases, the J end by 6 bases, with 14 bases between. The germline V gene has CDR1 SNHLY and CDR2 FYNNEI. CDR3 amino acids: CASSKSISLEQYF. The CDR3 region has the DNA TGTGCCAGCAGTAAGTCCATCTCCCTCGAGCAGTACTTC.

This rearrangement joins TRBV5-1 to TRBJ2-1; 7 bases are a match to TRBD2. Looked up from germline, CDR1 is SGHRS and CDR2 is YFSETQ. The CDR3 is 15 amino acids. Trimming at V came to 4 bases and at J to 5 bases, leaving 9 bases not matched to a gene. The CDR3 is CASSPLTSPDNEQFF. The CDR3 region has the DNA TGCGCCAGCAGCCCATTGACTAGCCCAGACAATGAGCAGTTCTTC.

This chain joins TRBV9 and TRBJ2-1; 10 nucleotides agree with TRBD2. Germline CDR1 is SGDLS and CDR2 is YYNGEE. CDR3 length: 15 residues. V shed 3 bases, J shed 10 bases, and the junction held 10 bases outside the gene matches. The CDR3: CASSATVAGGGEQFF. The CDR3 bases are TGTGCCAGCAGCGCTACTGTAGCGGGAGGAGGGGAGCAGTTCTTC.

As concerns this clone: This sequence may be a read error, since a much larger clone differs from it by one base. The chain links TRBV13 to TRBJ2-6; no definite D call. The CDR3 contains 13 residues. Trimming removed 4 bases at V and 0 bases at J, with 1 base between. From germline, CDR1 is PRHDT and CDR2 FYEKMQ (reference sequence). In DNA form, the CDR3 reads TGTGCCAGCAGCTACTCTGGGGCCAACGTCCTGACTTTC. Amino acids: CASSYSGANVLTF.

This chain connects TRBV30 to TRBJ1-5; a weak D match, TRBD1 (6 bases). This CDR3 region has 14 residues. V lost 4 bases and J lost 3, with 13 bases in between. CDR1 and CDR2 (germline): GTSNPN, SVGIG (reference sequence). The CDR3: CAWNKDSLNQPQHF. The CDR3 DNA reads TGTGCCTGGAATAAGGACAGCCTCAATCAGCCCCAGCATTTT.

The CDR3 DNA sequence: TGTGCCAGCAGTTACTCTGCAGGGGGGCATTCACCCCTCCACTTT. It specifies CASSYSAGGHSPLHF. The chain uses TRBV6-5 and TRBJ1-6; 7 bases match TRBD1. Unmatched junction bases numbered 4, after V lost 0 bases and J lost 8 bases. The V gene's germline CDR1 is MNHEY and CDR2 SVGAGI. The CDR3 contains 15 residues.

Only one count was recorded for this clone. The CDR3 DNA reads as TGTGCCAGCAGCTTAGAACCGAGCAATGGCTCACCCCTCCACTTT. Encoded protein: CASSLEPSNGSPLHF. This sequence joins TRBV7-2 and TRBJ1-6; D uncertain. This CDR3 contains 15 residues. V was cut by 1 base and J by 10 bases, with 14 bases left in between. Germline V lookup: CDR1 SGHTA, CDR2 FQGNSA.

Remarks on this clone: The sample contains more than one DNA sequence encoding this CDR3. J is TRBJ1-3 and V is TRBV6-1; 8 bases are a match to TRBD1. The CDR3 is made up of 14 amino acids. Germline assignment: CDR1 MNHNS and CDR2 SASEGT. The J segment lost 2 bases and the V segment lost 6 bases, leaving 3 bases of the junction unmatched. CDR3: CASSQDRAGNTIYF. CDR3 coding DNA: TGTGCCAGCAGCCAGGACAGGGCTGGAAACACCATATATTTT.